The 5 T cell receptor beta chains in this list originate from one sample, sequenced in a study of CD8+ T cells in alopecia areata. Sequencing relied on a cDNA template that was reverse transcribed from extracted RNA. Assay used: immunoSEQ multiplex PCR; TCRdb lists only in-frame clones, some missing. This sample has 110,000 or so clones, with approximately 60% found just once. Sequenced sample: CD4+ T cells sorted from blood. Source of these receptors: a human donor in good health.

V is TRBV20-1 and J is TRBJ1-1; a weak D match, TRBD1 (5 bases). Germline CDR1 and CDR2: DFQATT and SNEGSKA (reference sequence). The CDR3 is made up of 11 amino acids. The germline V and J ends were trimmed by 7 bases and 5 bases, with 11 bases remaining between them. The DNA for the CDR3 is TGCAGTGTTTTGGGGGTTACTGAAGCTTTCTTT. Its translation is CSVLGVTEAFF.

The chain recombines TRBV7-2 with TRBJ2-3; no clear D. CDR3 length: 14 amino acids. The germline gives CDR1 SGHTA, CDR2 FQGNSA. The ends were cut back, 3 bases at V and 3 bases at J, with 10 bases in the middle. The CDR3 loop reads CASSFRSRTDTQYF. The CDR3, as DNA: TGTGCCAGCAGCTTCCGCTCTAGGACAGATACGCAGTATTTT.

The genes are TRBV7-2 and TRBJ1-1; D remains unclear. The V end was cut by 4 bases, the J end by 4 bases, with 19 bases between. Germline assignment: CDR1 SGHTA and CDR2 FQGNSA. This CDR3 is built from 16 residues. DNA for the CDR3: TGTGCCAGCAGCTCGTTGGGGTCCTCTGGAGGCACTGAAGCTTTCTTT. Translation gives CASSSLGSSGGTEAFF.

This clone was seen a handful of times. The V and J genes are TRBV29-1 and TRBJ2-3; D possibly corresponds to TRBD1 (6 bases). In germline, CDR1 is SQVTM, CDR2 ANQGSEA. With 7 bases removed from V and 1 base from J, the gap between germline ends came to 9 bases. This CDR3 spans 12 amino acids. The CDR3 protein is CSGDTGTDTQYF. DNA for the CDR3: TGCAGCGGGGACACAGGCACAGATACGCAGTATTTT.

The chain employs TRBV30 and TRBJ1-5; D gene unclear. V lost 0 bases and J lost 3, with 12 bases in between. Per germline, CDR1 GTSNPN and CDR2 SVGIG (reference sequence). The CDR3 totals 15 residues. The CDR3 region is CAWSVNVGANQPQHF. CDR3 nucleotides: TGTGCCTGGAGTGTAAACGTCGGCGCCAATCAGCCCCAGCATTTT. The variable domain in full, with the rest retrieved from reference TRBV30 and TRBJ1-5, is SQTIHQWPATLVQPVGSPLSLECTVEGTSNPNLYWYRQAAGRGLQLLFYSVGIGQISSEVPQNLSASRPQDRQFILSSKKLLLSDSGFYLCAWSVNVGANQPQHFGDGTRLSIL.